The clone carrying this T cell receptor beta chain was seen ten or more times. This sample stems from a study of T-cell memory formation after mild COVID-19. Turning to the study itself: The study found TCR clusters largely donor specific.

This CDR3 is built from 14 residues. The V gene's germline CDR1 is SGHDT and CDR2 YYEEEE. V lost 5 bases, J lost 8 bases, and 10 bases stayed unmatched. TCRdb recomputed calls from the 5' RACE reads with MiXCR, one row per CDR3 protein. The top ten clones hold under 25% of a sample with 350,000 to 400,000 distinct CDR3 sequences, approximately 15% of them seen once. This TCR came from a man aged 18 to 30 who had mild COVID-19 (a few samples of this study predate the infection). Cell type and time point are not known. The V gene is TRBV5-6, the J gene TRBJ2-3; 8 bases map to TRBD2. The sequenced sample was PBMCs or a T cell subset sorted from them (not recorded which). CDR3: CASSPYSGGPTQYF. The CDR3 nucleotides are TGTGCCAGCAGTCCGTATTCGGGGGGGCCTACGCAGTATTTT.